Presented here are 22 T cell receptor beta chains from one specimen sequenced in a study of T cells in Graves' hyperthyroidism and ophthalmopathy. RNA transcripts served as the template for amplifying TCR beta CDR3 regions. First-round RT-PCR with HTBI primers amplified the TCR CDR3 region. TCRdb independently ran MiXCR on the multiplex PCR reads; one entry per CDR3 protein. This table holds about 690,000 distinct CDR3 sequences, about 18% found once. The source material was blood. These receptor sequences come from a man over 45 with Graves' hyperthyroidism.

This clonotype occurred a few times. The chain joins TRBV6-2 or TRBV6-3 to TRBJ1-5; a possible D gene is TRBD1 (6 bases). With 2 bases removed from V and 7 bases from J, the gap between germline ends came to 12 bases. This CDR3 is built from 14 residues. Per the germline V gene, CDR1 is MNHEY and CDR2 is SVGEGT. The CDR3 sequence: CASSYGGRTQPQHF. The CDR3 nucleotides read TGTGCCAGCAGTTACGGGGGCCGAACCCAGCCCCAGCATTTT.

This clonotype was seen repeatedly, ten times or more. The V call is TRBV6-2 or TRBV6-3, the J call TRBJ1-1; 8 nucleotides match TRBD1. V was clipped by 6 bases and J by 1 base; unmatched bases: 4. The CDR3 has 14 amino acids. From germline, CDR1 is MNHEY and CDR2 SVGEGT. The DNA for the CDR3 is TGTGCCAGCAGGGGCGGACAGGGGAACACTGAAGCTTTCTTT. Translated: CASRGGQGNTEAFF.

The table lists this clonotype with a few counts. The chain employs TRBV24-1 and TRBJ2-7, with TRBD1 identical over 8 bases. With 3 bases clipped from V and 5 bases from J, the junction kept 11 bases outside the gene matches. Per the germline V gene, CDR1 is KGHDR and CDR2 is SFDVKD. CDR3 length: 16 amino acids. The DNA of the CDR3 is TGTGCCACCAGTGATCCCCGGACAGGGAGTTTCAACGAGCAGTACTTC. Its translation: CATSDPRTGSFNEQYF.

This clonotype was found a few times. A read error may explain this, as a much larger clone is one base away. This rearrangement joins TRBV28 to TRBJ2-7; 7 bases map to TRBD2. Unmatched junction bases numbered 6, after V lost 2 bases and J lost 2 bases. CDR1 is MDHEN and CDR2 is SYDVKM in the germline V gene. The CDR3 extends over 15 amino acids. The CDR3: CASSLDGGSPYEQYF. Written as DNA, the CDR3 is TGTGCCAGCAGTTTAGACGGGGGGAGCCCCTACGAGCAGTACTTC.

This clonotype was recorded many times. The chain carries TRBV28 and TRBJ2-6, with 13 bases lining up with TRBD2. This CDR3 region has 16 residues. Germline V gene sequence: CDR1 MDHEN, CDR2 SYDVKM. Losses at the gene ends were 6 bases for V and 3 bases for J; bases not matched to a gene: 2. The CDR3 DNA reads TGTGCCAGCAGAACTAGCGGGAGGGGTGGGGCCAACGTCCTGACTTTC. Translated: CASRTSGRGGANVLTF.

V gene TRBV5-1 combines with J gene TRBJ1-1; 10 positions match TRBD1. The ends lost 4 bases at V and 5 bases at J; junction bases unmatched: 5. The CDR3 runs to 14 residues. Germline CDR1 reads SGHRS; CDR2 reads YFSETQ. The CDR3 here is CASSPGTGVTEAFF. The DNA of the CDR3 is TGCGCCAGCAGCCCCGGGACAGGGGTGACTGAAGCTTTCTTT.

The CDR3 DNA reads as TGTGCCAGCGACGGGGGGAGCGGGCAGTACTTC. Translation: CASDGGSGQYF. The rearrangement links TRBV2 to TRBJ2-7; 7 bases fit TRBD2. CDR1 is SNHLY, CDR2 FYNNEI, per germline. The CDR3 has 11 residues. With 8 bases clipped from V and 9 bases from J, the junction kept 7 bases outside the gene matches.

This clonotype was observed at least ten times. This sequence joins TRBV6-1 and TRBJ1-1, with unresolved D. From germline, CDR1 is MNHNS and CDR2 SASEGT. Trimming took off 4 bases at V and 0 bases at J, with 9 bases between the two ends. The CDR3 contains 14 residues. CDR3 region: CASSVWLLNTEAFF. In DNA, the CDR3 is TGTGCCAGCAGTGTTTGGCTCCTGAACACTGAAGCTTTCTTT.

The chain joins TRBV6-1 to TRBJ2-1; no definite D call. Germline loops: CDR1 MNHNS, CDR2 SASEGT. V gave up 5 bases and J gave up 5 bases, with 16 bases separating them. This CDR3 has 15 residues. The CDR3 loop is CASSPRNGANNEQFF. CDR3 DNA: TGTGCCAGCAGTCCAAGGAACGGAGCGAACAATGAGCAGTTCTTC.

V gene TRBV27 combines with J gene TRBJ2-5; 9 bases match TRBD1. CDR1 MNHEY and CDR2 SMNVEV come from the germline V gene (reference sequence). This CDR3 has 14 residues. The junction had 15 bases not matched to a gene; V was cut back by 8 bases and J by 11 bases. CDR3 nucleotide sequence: TGTGCCAGCGCTCGGGCCGGGACAGGGTGGACGCAGTACTTC. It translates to CASARAGTGWTQYF.

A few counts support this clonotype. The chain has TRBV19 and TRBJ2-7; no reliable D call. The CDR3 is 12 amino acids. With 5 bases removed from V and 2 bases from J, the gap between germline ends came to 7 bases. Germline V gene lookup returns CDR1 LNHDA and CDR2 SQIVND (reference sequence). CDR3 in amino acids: CASSESTYEQYF. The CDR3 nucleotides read TGTGCCAGTAGTGAGTCAACCTACGAGCAGTACTTC.

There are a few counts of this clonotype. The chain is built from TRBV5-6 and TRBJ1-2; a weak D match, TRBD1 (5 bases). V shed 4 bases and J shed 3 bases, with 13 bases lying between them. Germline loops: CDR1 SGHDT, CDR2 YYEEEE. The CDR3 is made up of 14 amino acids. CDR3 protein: CASSPDTADYGYTF. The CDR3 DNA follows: TGTGCCAGCAGCCCGGACACCGCGGACTATGGCTACACCTTC.

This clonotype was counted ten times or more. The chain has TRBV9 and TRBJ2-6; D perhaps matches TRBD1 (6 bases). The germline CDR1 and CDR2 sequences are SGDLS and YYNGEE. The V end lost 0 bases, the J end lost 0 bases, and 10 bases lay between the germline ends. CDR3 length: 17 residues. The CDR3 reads CASSVAQQGSGANVLTF. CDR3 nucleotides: TGTGCCAGCAGCGTAGCCCAACAGGGCTCTGGGGCCAACGTCCTGACTTTC.

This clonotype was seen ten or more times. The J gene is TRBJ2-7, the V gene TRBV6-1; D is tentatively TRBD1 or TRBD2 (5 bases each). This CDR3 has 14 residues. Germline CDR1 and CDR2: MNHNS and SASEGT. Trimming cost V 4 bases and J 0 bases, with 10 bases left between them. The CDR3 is CASSAGQASYEQYF. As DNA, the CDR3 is TGTGCCAGCAGTGCGGGGCAGGCCTCCTACGAGCAGTACTTC.

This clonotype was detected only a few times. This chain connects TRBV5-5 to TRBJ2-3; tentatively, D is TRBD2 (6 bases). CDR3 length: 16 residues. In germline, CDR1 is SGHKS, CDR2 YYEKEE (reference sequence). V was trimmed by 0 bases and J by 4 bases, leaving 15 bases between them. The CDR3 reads CASSLGGERIPDTQYF. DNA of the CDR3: TGTGCCAGCAGCTTGGGCGGGGAAAGGATCCCAGATACGCAGTATTTT.

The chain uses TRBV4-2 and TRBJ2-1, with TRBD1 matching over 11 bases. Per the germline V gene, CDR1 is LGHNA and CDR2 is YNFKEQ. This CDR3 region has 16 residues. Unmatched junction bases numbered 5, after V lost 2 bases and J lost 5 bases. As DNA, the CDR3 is TGTGCCAGCAGCCAACTGGACAGGGGGCTCGACAATGAGCAGTTCTTC. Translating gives CASSQLDRGLDNEQFF.

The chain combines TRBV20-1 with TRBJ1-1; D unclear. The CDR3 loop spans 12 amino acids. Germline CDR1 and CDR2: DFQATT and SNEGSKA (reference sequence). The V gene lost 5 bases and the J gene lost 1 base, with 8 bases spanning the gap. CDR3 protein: CSAPRRNTEAFF. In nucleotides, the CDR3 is TGCAGTGCTCCCAGGAGGAACACTGAAGCTTTCTTT.

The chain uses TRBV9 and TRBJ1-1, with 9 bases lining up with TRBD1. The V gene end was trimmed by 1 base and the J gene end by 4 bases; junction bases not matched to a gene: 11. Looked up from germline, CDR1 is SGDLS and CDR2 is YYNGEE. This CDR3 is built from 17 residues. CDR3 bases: TGTGCCAGCAGCGTATCTGGGGGGACAGGGATGGGCACTGAAGCTTTCTTT. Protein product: CASSVSGGTGMGTEAFF.

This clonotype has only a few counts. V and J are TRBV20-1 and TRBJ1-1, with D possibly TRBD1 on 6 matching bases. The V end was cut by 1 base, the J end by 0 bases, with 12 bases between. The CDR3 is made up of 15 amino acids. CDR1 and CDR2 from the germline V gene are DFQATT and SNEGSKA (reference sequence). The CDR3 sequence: CSARGGQSMNTEAFF. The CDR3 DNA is TGCAGTGCTAGAGGAGGACAGAGCATGAACACTGAAGCTTTCTTT.

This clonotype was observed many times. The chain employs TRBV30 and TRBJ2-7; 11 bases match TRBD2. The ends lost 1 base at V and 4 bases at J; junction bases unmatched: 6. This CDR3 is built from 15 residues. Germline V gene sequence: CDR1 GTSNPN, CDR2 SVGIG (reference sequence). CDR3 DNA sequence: TGTGCCTGGAGTGGGAAGACTAGCGGGATATACGAGCAGTACTTC. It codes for CAWSGKTSGIYEQYF.

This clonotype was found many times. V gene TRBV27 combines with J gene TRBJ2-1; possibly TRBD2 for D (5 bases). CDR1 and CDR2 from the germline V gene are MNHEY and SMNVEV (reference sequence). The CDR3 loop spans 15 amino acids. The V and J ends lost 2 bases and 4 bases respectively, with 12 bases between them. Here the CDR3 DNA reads TGTGCCAGCAGTTTAGGGAGCACGGGTTACAATGAGCAGTTCTTC. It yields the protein CASSLGSTGYNEQFF.

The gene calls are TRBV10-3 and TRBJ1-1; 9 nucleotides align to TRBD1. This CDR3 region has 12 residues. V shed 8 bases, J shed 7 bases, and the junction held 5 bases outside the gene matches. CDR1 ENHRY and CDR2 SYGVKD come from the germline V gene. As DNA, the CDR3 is TGTGCCATCGGGGACAGGGAAAGTGAAGCTTTCTTT. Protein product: CAIGDRESEAFF.